This entry features one T cell receptor beta chain sequence. Antigen specificity is unknown. These data are taken from a study of cytomegalovirus exposure and HLA in healthy donors. As for the study in general: Out of 398 genotyped donors, roughly 80% belonged to the Caucasian-associated ancestry cluster.

Researchers ran the PCR with 60 Vbeta and 13 Jbeta primers. Generated by immunoSEQ multiplex PCR, the TCRdb table keeps only in-frame clones and is missing some. This table has about 130,000 clones, 80% appearing once. The study's findings and limits: There were several of the most significant clusters that appeared linked to common viral pathogens in a later analysis. Most of the TCR beta V segments (in an earlier analysis) were productive either about 87% or about 30% of the time. As a later analysis revealed, most CMV-associated TCR beta chains appeared HLA-restricted.

This CDR3 comprises 14 residues. Germline CDR1 and CDR2: MNHNS and SASEGT. V was shortened by 4 bases and J by 1 base, with 9 bases between the two germline ends. The clonotype originates from a female donor in good health and CMV-seronegative. Sequenced sample: PBMCs. The rearrangement links TRBV6-1 to TRBJ2-3; unclear D gene. The CDR3 here is CASSGGFRTDTQYF. The CDR3 coding sequence is TGTGCCAGCAGTGGCGGTTTCCGCACAGATACGCAGTATTTT.